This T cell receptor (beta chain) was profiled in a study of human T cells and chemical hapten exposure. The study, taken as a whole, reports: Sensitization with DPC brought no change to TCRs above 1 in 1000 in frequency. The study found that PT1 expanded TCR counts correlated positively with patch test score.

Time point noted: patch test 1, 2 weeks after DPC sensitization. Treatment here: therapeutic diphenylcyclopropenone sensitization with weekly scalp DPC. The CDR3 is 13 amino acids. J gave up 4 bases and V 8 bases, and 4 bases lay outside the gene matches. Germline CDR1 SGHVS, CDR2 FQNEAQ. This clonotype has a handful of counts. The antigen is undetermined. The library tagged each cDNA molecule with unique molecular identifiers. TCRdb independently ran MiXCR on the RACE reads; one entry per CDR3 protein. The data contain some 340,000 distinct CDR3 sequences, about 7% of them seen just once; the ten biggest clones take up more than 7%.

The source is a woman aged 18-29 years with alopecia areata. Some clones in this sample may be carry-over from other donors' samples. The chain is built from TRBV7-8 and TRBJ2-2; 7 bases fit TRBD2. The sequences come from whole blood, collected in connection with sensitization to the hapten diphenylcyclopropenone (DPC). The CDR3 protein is CASEGGPTGELFF. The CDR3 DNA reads TGTGCCAGCGAGGGAGGGCCCACCGGGGAGCTGTTTTTT.